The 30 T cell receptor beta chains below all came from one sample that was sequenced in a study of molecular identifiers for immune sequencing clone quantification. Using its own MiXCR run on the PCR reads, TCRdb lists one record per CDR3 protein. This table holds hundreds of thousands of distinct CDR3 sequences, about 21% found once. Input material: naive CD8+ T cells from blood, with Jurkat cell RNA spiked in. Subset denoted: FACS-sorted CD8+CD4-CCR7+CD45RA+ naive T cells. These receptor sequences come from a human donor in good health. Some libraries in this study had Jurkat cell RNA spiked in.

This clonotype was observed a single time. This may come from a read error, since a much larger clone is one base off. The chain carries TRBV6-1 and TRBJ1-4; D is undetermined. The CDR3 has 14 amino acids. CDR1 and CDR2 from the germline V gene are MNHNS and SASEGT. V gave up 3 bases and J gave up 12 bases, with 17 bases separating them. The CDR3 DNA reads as TGTGCCAGCAGTGATGCCCCCATCCAGGAAGAACTGTTTTTT. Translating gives CASSDAPIQEELFF.

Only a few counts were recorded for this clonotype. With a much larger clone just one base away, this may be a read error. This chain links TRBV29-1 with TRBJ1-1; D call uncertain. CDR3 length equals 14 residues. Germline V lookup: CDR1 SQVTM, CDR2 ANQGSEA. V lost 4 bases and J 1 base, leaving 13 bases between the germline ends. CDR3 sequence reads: CSVADLSPNTEAFF. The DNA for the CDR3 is TGCAGCGTTGCAGATCTCAGCCCGAACACTGAAGCTTTCTTT.

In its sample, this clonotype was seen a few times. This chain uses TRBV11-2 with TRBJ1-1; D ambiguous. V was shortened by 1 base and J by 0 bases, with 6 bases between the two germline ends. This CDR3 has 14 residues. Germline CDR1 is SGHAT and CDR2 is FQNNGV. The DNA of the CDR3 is TGTGCCAGCAGCTTAGTTTCAGTGAACACTGAAGCTTTCTTT. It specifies CASSLVSVNTEAFF.

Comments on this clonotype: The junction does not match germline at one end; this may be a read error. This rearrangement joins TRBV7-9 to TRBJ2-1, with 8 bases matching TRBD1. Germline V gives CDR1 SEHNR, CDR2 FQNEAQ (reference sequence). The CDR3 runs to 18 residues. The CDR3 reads CASSSQGDRPPSFHEQFF. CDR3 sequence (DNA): TGCGCCAGCAGCTCACAAGGGGACAGGCCCCCGAGCTTCCATGAGCAGTTCTTC.

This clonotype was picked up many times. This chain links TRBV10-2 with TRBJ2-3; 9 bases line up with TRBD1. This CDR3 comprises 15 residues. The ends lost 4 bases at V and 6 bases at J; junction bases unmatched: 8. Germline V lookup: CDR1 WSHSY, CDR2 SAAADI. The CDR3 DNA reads TGCGCCAGCAGTGTGGGGACAGGGAGAGCGGATACGCAGTATTTT. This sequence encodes CASSVGTGRADTQYF.

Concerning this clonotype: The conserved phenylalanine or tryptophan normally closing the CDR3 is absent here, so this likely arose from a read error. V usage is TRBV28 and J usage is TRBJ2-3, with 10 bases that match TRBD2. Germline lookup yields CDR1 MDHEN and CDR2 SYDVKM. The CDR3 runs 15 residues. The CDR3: CVSSRAGGPLDTQYS. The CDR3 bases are TGTGTCAGCAGTCGAGCGGGAGGGCCGTTAGATACGCAGTATTCT.

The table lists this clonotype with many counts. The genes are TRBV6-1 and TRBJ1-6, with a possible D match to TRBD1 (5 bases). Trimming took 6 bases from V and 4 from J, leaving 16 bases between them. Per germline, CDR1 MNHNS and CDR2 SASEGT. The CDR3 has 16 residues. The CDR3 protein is CASRVARDPYNSPLHF. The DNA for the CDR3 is TGTGCCAGCAGGGTAGCCCGGGACCCTTATAATTCACCCCTCCACTTT.

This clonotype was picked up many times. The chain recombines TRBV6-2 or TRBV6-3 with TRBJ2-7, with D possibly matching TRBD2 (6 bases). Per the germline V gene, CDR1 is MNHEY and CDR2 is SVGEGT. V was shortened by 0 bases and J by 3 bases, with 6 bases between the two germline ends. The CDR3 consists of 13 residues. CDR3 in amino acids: CASSYSTSYEQYF. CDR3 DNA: TGTGCCAGCAGTTACTCGACTAGCTACGAGCAGTACTTC.

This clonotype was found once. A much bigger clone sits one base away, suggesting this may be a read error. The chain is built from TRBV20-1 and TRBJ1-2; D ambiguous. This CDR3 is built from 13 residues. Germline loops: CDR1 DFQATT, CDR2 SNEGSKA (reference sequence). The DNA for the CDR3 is TGCAGTGCTAGAAATCCCTCTAGGCATGGCTACGCCTTC. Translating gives CSARNPSRHGYAF.

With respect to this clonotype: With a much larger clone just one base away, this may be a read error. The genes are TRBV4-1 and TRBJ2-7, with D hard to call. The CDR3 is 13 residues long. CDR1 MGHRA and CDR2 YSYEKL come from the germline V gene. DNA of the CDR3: TGCGCCAGCAGCCCGGCCCGGCAGTACGGGCAGTACTTC. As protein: CASSPARQYGQYF.

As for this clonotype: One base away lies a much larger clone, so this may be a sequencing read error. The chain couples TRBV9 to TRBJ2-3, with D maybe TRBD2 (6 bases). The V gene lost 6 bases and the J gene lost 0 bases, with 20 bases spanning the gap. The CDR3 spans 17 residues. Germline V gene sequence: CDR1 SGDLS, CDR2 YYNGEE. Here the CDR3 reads CASNTYPAGGSTDTQYF. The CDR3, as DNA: TGTGCCAGCAACACCTACCCCGCCGGGGGAAGCACAGATACGCAGTATTTT.

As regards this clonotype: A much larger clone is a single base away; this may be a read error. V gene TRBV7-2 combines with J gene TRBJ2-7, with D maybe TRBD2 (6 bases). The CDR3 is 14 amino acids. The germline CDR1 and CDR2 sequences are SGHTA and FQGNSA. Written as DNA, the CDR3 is TGTGCCAGCAGCTTAGGTCGGGGGAACTACGAGCAGTGCTTC. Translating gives CASSLGRGNYEQCF.

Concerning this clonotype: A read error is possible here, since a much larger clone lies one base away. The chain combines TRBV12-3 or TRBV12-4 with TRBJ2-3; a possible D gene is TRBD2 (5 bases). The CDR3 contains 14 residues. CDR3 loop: CASCFNGVKDTQYF. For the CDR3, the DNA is TGTGCCAGCTGTTTTAACGGGGTCAAAGATACGCAGTATTTT.

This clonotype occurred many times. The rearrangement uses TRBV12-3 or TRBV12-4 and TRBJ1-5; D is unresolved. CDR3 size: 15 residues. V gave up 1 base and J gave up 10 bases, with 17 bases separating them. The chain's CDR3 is CASSLVQDPNSPQHF. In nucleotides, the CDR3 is TGTGCCAGCAGTTTAGTGCAGGACCCAAACTCACCCCAGCATTTT.

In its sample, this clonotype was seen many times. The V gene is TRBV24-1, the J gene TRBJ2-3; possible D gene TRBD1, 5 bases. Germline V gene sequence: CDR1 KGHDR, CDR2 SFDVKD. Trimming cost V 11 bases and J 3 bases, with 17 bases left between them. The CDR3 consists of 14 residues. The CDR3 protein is CANNPGFKTDTQYF. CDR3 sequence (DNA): TGTGCCAACAACCCAGGGTTCAAAACAGATACGCAGTATTTT.

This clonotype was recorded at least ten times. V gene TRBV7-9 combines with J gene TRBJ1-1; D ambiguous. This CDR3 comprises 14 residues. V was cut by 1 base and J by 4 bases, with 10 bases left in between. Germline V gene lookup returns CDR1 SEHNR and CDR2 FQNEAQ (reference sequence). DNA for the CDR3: TGTGCCAGCAGCTTAGATTCCCGACGCACTGAAGCTTTCTTT. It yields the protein CASSLDSRRTEAFF.

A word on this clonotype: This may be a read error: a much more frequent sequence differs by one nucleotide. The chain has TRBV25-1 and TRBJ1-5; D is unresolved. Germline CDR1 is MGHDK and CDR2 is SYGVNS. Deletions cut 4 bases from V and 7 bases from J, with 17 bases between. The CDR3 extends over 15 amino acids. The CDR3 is CASSGPGTEGQPQHF. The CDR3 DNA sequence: TGTGCCAGCAGTGGACCGGGAACCGAGGGACAGCCCCAGCATTTT.

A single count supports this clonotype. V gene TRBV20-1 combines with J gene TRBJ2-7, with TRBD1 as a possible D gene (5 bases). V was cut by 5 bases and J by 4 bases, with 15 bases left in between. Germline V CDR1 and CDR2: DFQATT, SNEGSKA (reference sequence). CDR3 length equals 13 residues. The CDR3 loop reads CSAYSGLAYEQYF. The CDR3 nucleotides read TGCAGTGCTTATTCAGGGTTGGCGTACGAGCAGTACTTC.

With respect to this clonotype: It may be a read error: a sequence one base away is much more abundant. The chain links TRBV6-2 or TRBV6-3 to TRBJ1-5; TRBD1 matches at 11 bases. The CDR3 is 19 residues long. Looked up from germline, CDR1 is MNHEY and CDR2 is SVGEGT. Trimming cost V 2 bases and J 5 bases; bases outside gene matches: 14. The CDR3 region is CASSYTRDRGSTSDQPQHF. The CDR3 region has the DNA TGTGCCAGCAGTTACACCCGGGACAGGGGGTCAACAAGCGATCAGCCCCAGCATTTT.

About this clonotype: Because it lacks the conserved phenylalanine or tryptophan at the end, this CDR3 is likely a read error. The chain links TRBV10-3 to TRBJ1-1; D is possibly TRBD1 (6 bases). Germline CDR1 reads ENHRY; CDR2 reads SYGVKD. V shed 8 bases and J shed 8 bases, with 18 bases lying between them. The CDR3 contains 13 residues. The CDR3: CAIRPGALPEAFL. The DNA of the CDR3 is TGTGCCATCCGGCCAGGGGCGCTGCCAGAAGCTTTCCTT.

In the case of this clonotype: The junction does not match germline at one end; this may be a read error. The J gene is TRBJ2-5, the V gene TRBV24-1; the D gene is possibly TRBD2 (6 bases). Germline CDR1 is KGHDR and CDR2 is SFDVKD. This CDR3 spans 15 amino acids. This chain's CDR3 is CATSDSAGLRETRYF. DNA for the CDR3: TGTGCCACCAGTGATTCAGCAGGGTTACGGGAGACCCGGTACTTC.

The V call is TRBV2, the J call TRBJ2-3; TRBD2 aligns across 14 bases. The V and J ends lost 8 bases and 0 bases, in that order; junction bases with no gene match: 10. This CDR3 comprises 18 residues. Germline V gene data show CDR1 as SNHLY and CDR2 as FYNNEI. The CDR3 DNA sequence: TGTGCCAGCGGCGAAGGACTAGCGGGGGGCCCGAGCACAGATACGCAGTATTTT. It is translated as CASGEGLAGGPSTDTQYF.

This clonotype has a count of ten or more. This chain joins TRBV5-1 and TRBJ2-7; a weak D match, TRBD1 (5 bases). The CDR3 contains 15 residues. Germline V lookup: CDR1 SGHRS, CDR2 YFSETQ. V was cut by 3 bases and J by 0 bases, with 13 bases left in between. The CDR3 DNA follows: TGCGCCAGCAGCTCAAGGGGAAAACCCTCCTACGAGCAGTACTTC. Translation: CASSSRGKPSYEQYF.

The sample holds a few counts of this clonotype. CDR3: CSARDRQGYAELADPYEQYF. The CDR3 bases are TGCAGTGCTAGAGATCGCCAGGGATATGCCGAACTAGCGGACCCCTACGAGCAGTACTTC. The chain recombines TRBV20-1 with TRBJ2-7; 8 positions match TRBD2. The CDR3 totals 20 residues. V gave up 0 bases and J gave up 2 bases; unmatched junction bases: 21. Per germline, CDR1 DFQATT and CDR2 SNEGSKA (reference sequence).

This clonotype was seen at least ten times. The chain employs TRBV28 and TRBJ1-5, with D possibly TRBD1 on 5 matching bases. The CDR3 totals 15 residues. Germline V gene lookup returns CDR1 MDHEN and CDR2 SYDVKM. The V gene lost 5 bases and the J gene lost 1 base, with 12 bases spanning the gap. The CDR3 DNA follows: TGTGCCAGCAGTCCCCTGGGGGGGAGCAATCAGCCCCAGCATTTT. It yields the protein CASSPLGGSNQPQHF. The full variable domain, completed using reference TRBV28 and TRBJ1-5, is DVKVTQSSRYLVKRTGEKVFLECVQDMDHENMFWYRQDPGLGLRLIYFSYDVKMKEKGDIPEGYSVSREKKERFSLILESASTNQTSMYLCASSPLGGSNQPQHFGDGTRLSIL.

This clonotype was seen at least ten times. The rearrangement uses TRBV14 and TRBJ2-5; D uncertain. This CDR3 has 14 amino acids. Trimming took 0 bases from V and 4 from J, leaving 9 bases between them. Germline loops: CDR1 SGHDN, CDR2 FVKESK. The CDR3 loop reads CASSQDVGSETQYF. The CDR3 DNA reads TGTGCCAGCAGCCAAGATGTAGGATCAGAGACCCAGTACTTC.

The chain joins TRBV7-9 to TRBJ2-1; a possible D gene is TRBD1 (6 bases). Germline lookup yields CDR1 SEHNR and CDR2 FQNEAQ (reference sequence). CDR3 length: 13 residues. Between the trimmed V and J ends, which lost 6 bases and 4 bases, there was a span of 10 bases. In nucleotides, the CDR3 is TGTGCCAGCAGAACTGGACAGTACAATGAGCAGTTCTTC. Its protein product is CASRTGQYNEQFF. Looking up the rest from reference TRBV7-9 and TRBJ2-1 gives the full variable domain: DTGVSQNPRHKITKRGQNVTFRCDPISEHNRLYWYRQTLGQGPEFLTYFQNEAQLEKSRLLSDRFSAERPKGSFSTLEIQRTEQGDSAMYLCASRTGQYNEQFFGPGTRLTVL.

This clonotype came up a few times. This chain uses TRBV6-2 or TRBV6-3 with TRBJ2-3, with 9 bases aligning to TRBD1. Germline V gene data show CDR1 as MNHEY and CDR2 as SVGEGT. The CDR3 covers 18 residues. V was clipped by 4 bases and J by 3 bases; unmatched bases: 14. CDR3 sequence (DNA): TGTGCCAGCAGTTCCGGGACAGGGTCGGTTGTTGGGACAGATACGCAGTATTTT. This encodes CASSSGTGSVVGTDTQYF.

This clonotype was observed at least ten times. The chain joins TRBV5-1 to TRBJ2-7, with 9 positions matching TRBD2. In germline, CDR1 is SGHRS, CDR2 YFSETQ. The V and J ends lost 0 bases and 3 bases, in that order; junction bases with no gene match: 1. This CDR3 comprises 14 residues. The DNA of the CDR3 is TGCGCCAGCAGCTTGGGACTAGCGGACTACGAGCAGTACTTC. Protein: CASSLGLADYEQYF.

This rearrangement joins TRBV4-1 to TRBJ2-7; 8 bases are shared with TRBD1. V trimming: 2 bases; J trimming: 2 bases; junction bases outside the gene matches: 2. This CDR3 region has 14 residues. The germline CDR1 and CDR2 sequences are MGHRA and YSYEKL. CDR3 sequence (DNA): TGCGCCAGCAGCCAAAAGACAGGGGCCTACGAGCAGTACTTC. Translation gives CASSQKTGAYEQYF.